This T cell receptor (beta chain) came from a study of shared clonotypes between healthy human individuals. The study, taken as a whole, reports: Only blood was sampled, and tissue TCR repertoires likely differ from blood ones.

CDR1 SGHNT and CDR2 YYREEE come from the germline V gene (reference sequence). V dropped 2 bases and J dropped 1 base, with 12 bases sitting between them. This CDR3 contains 15 residues. With regard to this clone: Its cognate antigen is unknown.

Sequenced by immunoSEQ multiplex PCR; TCRdb stores in-frame clones only, minus some. The sample yields over a million clones, about 74% seen once. Sequenced: memory CD4+ T cells sorted from blood. Subset defined: CD45RA-negative fraction. The rearrangement joins TRBV5-4 to TRBJ2-5; D gene ambiguous. This sequence was found in a man younger than 30 in good health. CDR3 coding DNA: TGTGCCAGCAGCTTACCTCTCGGTGGCCAAGAGACCCAGTACTTC. Encoded protein: CASSLPLGGQETQYF. Full variable domain (remainder filled in from reference TRBV5-4 and TRBJ2-5): ETGVTQSPTHLIKTRGQQVTLRCSSQSGHNTVSWYQQALGQGPQFIFQYYREEENGRGNFPPRFSGLQFPNYSSELNVNALELDDSALYLCASSLPLGGQETQYFGPGTRLLVL.